This T cell receptor beta chain stems from a study of T-cell memory formation after mild COVID-19. One entry per CDR3 protein, called by TCRdb with MiXCR from the 5' RACE reads. The profile shows roughly 500,000 distinct CDR3 sequences, just over 20% of them singletons. CDR1 and CDR2 from the germline V gene are SGHRS and YFSETQ. The CDR3 loop spans 12 amino acids. V lost 3 bases and J 10 bases, leaving 12 bases between the germline ends. This TCR came from an adult woman who had mild COVID-19 (a few samples of this study predate the infection). Cell type and time point are not known. V usage is TRBV5-1 and J usage is TRBJ2-3; D not certain. Specimen: PBMCs or a T cell subset sorted from them (not recorded which). The CDR3 sequence is CASSSPSAPQYF. For the CDR3, the DNA is TGCGCCAGCAGCTCGCCCTCGGCCCCGCAGTATTTT.